A selection of T cell receptor beta chains follows, all from one sample in a study of shared clonotypes between healthy human individuals. Profiling relied on immunoSEQ multiplex PCR, and the TCRdb table lists in-frame clones only, not all of them. The table includes approximately 1.5 million clones, around 98.5% detected once. Sequencing was carried out using naive CD4+ T cells sorted from blood. These receptors came from a man aged 30 to 39 in good health. Each CDR3 is given with its conserved first and last residue. D genes are given only for firm matches. Expanded clones get a size class; other rows say once, few or many, or leave the size out.

clone_size,d_call,j_call,v_call,cdr3_nt,cdr3_aa
-,TRBD1,TRBJ2-3,TRBV19,TGTGCCAGTAGCAGACCGGGACAGGGGGGAGGAGATACGCAGTATTTT,CASSRPGQGGGDTQYF
-,TRBD1,TRBJ1-1,TRBV18,TGTGCCAGCTCACCGCTGGGACAGGGGAATGAAGCTTTCTTT,CASSPLGQGNEAFF
-,-,TRBJ2-5,TRBV28,TGTGCCAGCAGTGTCCCCCGGACACAAGAGACCCAGTACTTC,CASSVPRTQETQYF
-,-,TRBJ2-6,TRBV29-1,TGCAGCGTTGGATCTCCGGGGTTAGAGAGGTTCTCTGGGGCCAACGTCCTGACTTTC,CSVGSPGLERFSGANVLTF
-,-,TRBJ2-3,TRBV18,TGTGCCAGCTCACCACCGTTGACCTCTTTGGGCACAGATACGCAGTATTTT,CASSPPLTSLGTDTQYF
-,TRBD2,TRBJ2-3,TRBV9,TGTGCCAGCAGCGGAAGACTAGCGGGATGGGATAGCGATACGCAGTATTTT,CASSGRLAGWDSDTQYF
-,TRBD2,TRBJ2-7,TRBV18,TGTGCCAGCTCACCACATCTCGGGACTAGCGGCTCATCCTACGAGCAGTACTTC,CASSPHLGTSGSSYEQYF
-,TRBD2,TRBJ2-1,TRBV11-2,TGTGCCAGCAGCTTATCGGGACTAGCGGGAAGGATTGAGCAGTTCTTC,CASSLSGLAGRIEQFF
-,-,TRBJ1-5,TRBV19,TGTGCCAGTAGTATAGTGAGGGGAGATCAGCCCCAGCATTTT,CASSIVRGDQPQHF
-,TRBD1,TRBJ2-7,TRBV14,TGTGCCAGCAGCCCCCCCCCTAAGGACAGGGCTTTTTGGCACGAGCAGTACTTC,CASSPPPKDRAFWHEQYF
-,TRBD2,TRBJ2-3,TRBV7-9,TGTGCCAGCAGCTTAGCGGGAGGGACAGATACGCAGTATTTT,CASSLAGGTDTQYF
once,-,TRBJ1-2,TRBV2,TGTGCCAGCAGTTATACAGGGCGAGATGGCTACACCTTC,CASSYTGRDGYTF
-,TRBD1,TRBJ1-5,TRBV5-8,TGTGCCAGCAGCGAGGCAACAACAGGGGCCCATCAGCCCCAGCATTTT,CASSEATTGAHQPQHF
-,-,TRBJ2-1,TRBV7-9,TGTGCCAGCAGCTTATTAGCTGCCGGCGGTAATGAGCAGTTCTTC,CASSLLAAGGNEQFF
once,TRBD2,TRBJ2-7,TRBV4-3,TGCGCCAGCAGCCGGGCTGGGCGGGAGCTCTTTTGCGAGCAGTACTTC,CASSRAGRELFCEQYF
-,-,TRBJ1-2,TRBV28,TGTGCCAGCAGTCGGCAGCTCTATGGCTACACCTTC,CASSRQLYGYTF
-,-,TRBJ1-4,TRBV25-1,TGTGCCAGCAGTCCCACACATGGAGAAAAACTGTTTTTT,CASSPTHGEKLFF
-,-,TRBJ2-1,TRBV14,TGTGCCAGCAGCCAAGTTTTCGGGAGCTACAATGAGCAGTTCTTC,CASSQVFGSYNEQFF
-,-,TRBJ1-2,TRBV18,TGTGCCAGCTCACTCGACAGAGACTATGGCTACACCTTC,CASSLDRDYGYTF
-,TRBD1,TRBJ2-7,TRBV18,TGTGCCAGCTCACCCGGTAGGGCAGGGGGATACGAGCAGTACTTC,CASSPGRAGGYEQYF
-,TRBD1,TRBJ1-1,TRBV6-5,TGTGCCAGCAGTTACTCGGGACAGGGCAGAGGCGAAGCTTTCTTT,CASSYSGQGRGEAFF
once,TRBD1,TRBJ1-2,TRBV6-5,TGTGCCAGCAGTTACTTGGACAGGATGAACTATGGCTACACCTTC,CASSYLDRMNYGYTF
-,-,TRBJ1-5,TRBV29-1,TGCAGCGTTGGGGATAGCAATCAGCCCCAGCATTTT,CSVGDSNQPQHF
-,-,TRBJ2-7,TRBV13,TGTGCCAGCTCCGAGGGCAGGACCTACGAGCAGTACTTC,CASSEGRTYEQYF
-,-,TRBJ2-2,TRBV5-1,TGCGCCAGCAGCTCAAACACCGGGGAGCTGTTTTTT,CASSSNTGELFF
-,-,TRBJ2-1,TRBV6-5,TGTGCCAGCAGTTACTCGTCCGGAATCCAAAACAATGAGCAGTTCTTC,CASSYSSGIQNNEQFF
once,-,TRBJ2-1,TRBV2,TGTGCCAGTTTCCGGGACACCCTCTACAATGAGCAGTTCTTC,CASFRDTLYNEQFF
-,-,TRBJ1-4,TRBV25-1,TGTGCCAGCAGTCCATCGGGGGGCCTTGTATGGAAACTGTTTTTT,CASSPSGGLVWKLFF
-,-,TRBJ2-1,TRBV27,TGTGCCAGCAGTACACTTCGGGGGACAACCCGCTCCTACAATGAGCAGTTCTTC,CASSTLRGTTRSYNEQFF
-,TRBD1,TRBJ2-7,TRBV5-5,TGTGCCAGCAGCTTGAGTCAGTCGGGACAGCTTTACGAGCAGTACTTC,CASSLSQSGQLYEQYF
-,TRBD2,TRBJ2-2,TRBV5-1,TGCGCCAGCAGTGCGGGAGGCCTCGGGACCGGGGAGCTGTTTTTT,CASSAGGLGTGELFF
once,TRBD1,TRBJ1-2,TRBV5-1,TGCGCCAGCAGCTTGGTGACAGGGGAAGATGGCTACACCTTC,CASSLVTGEDGYTF
-,-,TRBJ2-1,TRBV11-2,TGTGCCAGCAGCCCCCTAGGAGCCTACAATGAGCAGTTCTTC,CASSPLGAYNEQFF
-,TRBD2,TRBJ2-5,TRBV7-8,TGTGCCAGCAGCCCAGGGACTAGCGGGAGGAGGCAAGAGACCCAGTACTTC,CASSPGTSGRRQETQYF
-,TRBD1,TRBJ2-7,TRBV11-2,TGTGCCAGCAGCTTCGACAGGGGGCGTATCAACGAGCAGTACTTC,CASSFDRGRINEQYF
once,-,TRBJ2-1,TRBV7-6,TGTGCCAGCAGCTTCACCTCTTACTACAATGAGCAGTTCTTC,CASSFTSYYNEQFF
-,TRBD1,TRBJ2-7,TRBV25-1,TGTGCCAGCAGTAACTCGGGACAGCTGGTATACTTC,CASSNSGQLVYF
-,-,TRBJ2-1,TRBV2,TGTGCCAGCAGTGGGTACGATGAGCAGTTCTTC,CASSGYDEQFF
-,-,TRBJ2-2,TRBV10-3,TGTGCCATCAGTGTAAGGGACACCGTCAACACCGGGGAGCTGTTTTTT,CAISVRDTVNTGELFF
-,-,TRBJ2-7,TRBV28,TGTGCCAGCAGTTTATGGGACTACGAGCAGTACTTC,CASSLWDYEQYF
-,TRBD1,TRBJ1-5,TRBV30,TGTGCCTGGAGTGGGACAGGGACCGGCCAGCCCCAGCATTTT,CAWSGTGTGQPQHF
-,TRBD2,TRBJ2-4,TRBV13,TGTGCCAGCAGCTCACCGGGAGGGGTTGGCAAAAACATTCAGTACTTC,CASSSPGGVGKNIQYF
-,-,TRBJ2-4,TRBV28,TGTGCCAGCACCCCAGCAAGTGCGGGCAAAAACATTCAGTACTTC,CASTPASAGKNIQYF
-,-,TRBJ2-7,TRBV7-2,TGTGCCAGCAGCTTAGTCCGGTCGCCAGTCTACGAGCAGTACTTC,CASSLVRSPVYEQYF
-,TRBD1,TRBJ1-4,TRBV18,TGTGCCAGCTCGCCTATTTCCGGGACAGATGAAAAACTGTTTTTT,CASSPISGTDEKLFF
-,TRBD2,TRBJ2-1,TRBV7-2,TGTGCCAGCAGCTTAGTCCGGACAGCGGGGGAATACAATGAGCAGTTCTTC,CASSLVRTAGEYNEQFF
-,TRBD1,TRBJ1-4,TRBV5-1,TGCGCCAGCAGCTTGGTTGGGACAGAGAATGAAAAACTGTTTTTT,CASSLVGTENEKLFF
-,-,TRBJ2-1,TRBV11-3,TGTGCCAGCAGCCCATCGGGCCTGAGTGAGCAGTTCTTC,CASSPSGLSEQFF
-,-,TRBJ2-1,TRBV2,TGTGCCAGCGGTAGGGACTCTCCACGGGTGAATGAGCAGTTCTTC,CASGRDSPRVNEQFF
-,TRBD2,TRBJ2-5,TRBV7-2,TGTGCCAGCAGCGTCCAGCGGGGGAAGGGAGAGACCCAGTACTTC,CASSVQRGKGETQYF
-,-,TRBJ1-4,TRBV10-2,TGCGCCAGCAGTGACCACGGCCAAGAAAAACTGTTTTTT,CASSDHGQEKLFF
-,TRBD1,TRBJ2-1,TRBV5-1,TGCGCCAGCAGCATAGGACAGGGCCTAGGGAATGAGCAGTTCTTC,CASSIGQGLGNEQFF
-,-,TRBJ2-7,TRBV19,TGTGCCAGTAGTATAGATCCCCGTTCTAGCGAGCAGTACTTC,CASSIDPRSSEQYF
-,TRBD1,TRBJ1-4,TRBV7-9,TGTGCCAGCAGCCCTTCACAGGGGGCGGTTGAAAAACTGTTTTTT,CASSPSQGAVEKLFF
-,TRBD2,TRBJ2-1,TRBV2,TGTGCCAGCAGAGGGACTAAGTCCTACAATGAGCAGTTCTTC,CASRGTKSYNEQFF
once,TRBD1,TRBJ2-5,TRBV5-6,TGTGCCAGCAGCCATGGACAGGTCCAAGGAACCCAGTACTTC,CASSHGQVQGTQYF
-,-,TRBJ2-1,TRBV14,TGTGCCAGCAGCCAAGAGGGGATTGCACCCCAGTTCTTC,CASSQEGIAPQFF
-,TRBD2,TRBJ2-3,TRBV15,TGTGCCACCAGCAGAGATCACTTGGGCGGGAGGGGTAGTACGCAGTATTTT,CATSRDHLGGRGSTQYF
-,-,TRBJ2-7,TRBV29-1,TGCAGCGTTGAGCGTGGGTCCGAGCAGTACTTC,CSVERGSEQYF
-,-,TRBJ2-7,TRBV7-2,TGTGCCAGCAGCTTAAGACATTTCCCCTACGAGCAGTACTTC,CASSLRHFPYEQYF